What follows is one TCR beta chain and its context. The data are from a study of blood T cell repertoires in COVID-19. For the study at large: From the United States, Italy and Spain came samples of acute and convalescent COVID-19. Sources were T cells, B-cell-depleted T cells, or PBMCs; the material itself was cDNA or gDNA.

Sequencing used immunoSEQ multiplex PCR; TCRdb keeps in-frame clones, though not all of them. The sample consists of fewer than 250,000 clones, around 83% of them appearing once. This CDR3 contains 14 residues. V was clipped by 4 bases and J by 5 bases; unmatched bases: 2. Germline-derived CDR1 and CDR2 are SGHRS and YFSETQ. This clonotype originated in a man aged 50-59 years with active or convalescent COVID-19. The sequencing input was peripheral blood. The rearrangement links TRBV5-1 to TRBJ2-5, with 13 bases that match TRBD2. The chain's CDR3 is CASSGTSGTETQYF. CDR3 DNA sequence: TGCGCCAGCAGCGGGACTAGCGGGACGGAGACCCAGTACTTC.